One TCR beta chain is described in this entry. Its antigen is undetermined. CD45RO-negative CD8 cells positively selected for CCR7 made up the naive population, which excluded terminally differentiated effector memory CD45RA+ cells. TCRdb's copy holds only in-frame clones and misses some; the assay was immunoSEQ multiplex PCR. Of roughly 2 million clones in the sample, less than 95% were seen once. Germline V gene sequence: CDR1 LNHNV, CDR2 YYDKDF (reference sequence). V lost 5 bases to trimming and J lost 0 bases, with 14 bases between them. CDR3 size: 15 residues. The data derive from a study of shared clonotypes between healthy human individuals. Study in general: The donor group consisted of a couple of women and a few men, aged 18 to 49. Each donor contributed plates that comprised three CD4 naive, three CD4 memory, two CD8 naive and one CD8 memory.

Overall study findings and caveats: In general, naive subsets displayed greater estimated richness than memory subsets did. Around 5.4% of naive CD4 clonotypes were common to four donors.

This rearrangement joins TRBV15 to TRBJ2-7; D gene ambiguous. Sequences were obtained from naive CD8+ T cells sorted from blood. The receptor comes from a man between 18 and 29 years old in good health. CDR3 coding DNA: TGTGCCACCAGCCTAGGCCCAGCGAACTCCTACGAGCAGTACTTC. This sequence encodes CATSLGPANSYEQYF.